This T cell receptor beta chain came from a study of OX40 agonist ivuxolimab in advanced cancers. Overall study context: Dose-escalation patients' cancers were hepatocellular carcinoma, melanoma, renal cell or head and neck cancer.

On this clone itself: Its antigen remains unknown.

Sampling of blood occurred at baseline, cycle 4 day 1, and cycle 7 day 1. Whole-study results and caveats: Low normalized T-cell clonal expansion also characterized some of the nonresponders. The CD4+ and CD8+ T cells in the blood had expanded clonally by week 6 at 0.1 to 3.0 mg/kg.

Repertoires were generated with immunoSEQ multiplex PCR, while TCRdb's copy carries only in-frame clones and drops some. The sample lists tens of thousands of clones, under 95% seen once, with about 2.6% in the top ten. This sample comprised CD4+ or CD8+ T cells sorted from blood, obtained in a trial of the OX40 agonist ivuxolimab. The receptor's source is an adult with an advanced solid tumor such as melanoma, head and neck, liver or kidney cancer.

CDR3 sequence: CASSSQDTLRVEAFF. The CDR3 DNA reads as TGTGCCAGCAGTTCGCAGGACACCCTGAGGGTTGAAGCTTTCTTT. This chain joins TRBV5-4 and TRBJ1-1, with a possible D match to TRBD1 (5 bases). V lost 5 bases and J lost 7, with 21 bases in between. The CDR3 is 15 residues long. Germline lookup yields CDR1 SGHNT and CDR2 YYREEE (reference sequence).